The 32 T cell receptor beta chains reported below all come from one sample, sequenced in a study of cytomegalovirus exposure and HLA in healthy donors. This PCR relied on a set of 60 Vbeta primers and 13 Jbeta primers. Libraries were prepared by immunoSEQ multiplex PCR; TCRdb keeps only in-frame clonotypes and omits some of them. Of more than 110,000 clones listed, approximately 77% were seen once; the top ten hold 4% to 6%. Sample: PBMCs. These receptors originate from a woman between 45 and 65 years old in good health and CMV-seronegative.

This chain connects TRBV5-4 to TRBJ2-4; D is undetermined. The CDR3 covers 14 residues. Trimming stripped 1 base from V and 0 bases from J, with 5 bases between. From germline, CDR1 is SGHNT and CDR2 YYREEE (reference sequence). CDR3 in amino acids: CASSLWAAKNIQYF. The CDR3 coding sequence is TGTGCCAGCAGCTTGTGGGCAGCCAAAAACATTCAGTACTTC. Based on the CDR3 plus reference TRBV5-4 and TRBJ2-4, the full variable domain is ETGVTQSPTHLIKTRGQQVTLRCSSQSGHNTVSWYQQALGQGPQFIFQYYREEENGRGNFPPRFSGLQFPNYSSELNVNALELDDSALYLCASSLWAAKNIQYFGAGTRLSVL.

The chain uses TRBV19 and TRBJ2-2, with D tentatively TRBD2 (6 bases). The germline gives CDR1 LNHDA, CDR2 SQIVND (reference sequence). This CDR3 is 15 amino acids long. Trimming pared 3 bases from V and 1 base from J, leaving 9 bases between. CDR3 loop: CASSIGGMNTGELFF. The CDR3, as DNA: TGTGCCAGTAGTATTGGCGGGATGAACACCGGGGAGCTGTTTTTT.

The chain employs TRBV28 and TRBJ2-7; TRBD2 agrees at 8 bases. This CDR3 spans 13 amino acids. Trimming cost V 6 bases and J 5 bases; bases outside gene matches: 6. Germline CDR1 reads MDHEN; CDR2 reads SYDVKM. The CDR3 region is CASRISGGDEQYF. CDR3 coding DNA: TGTGCCAGCAGGATCAGCGGGGGAGACGAGCAGTACTTC.

This clone was seen just once. This chain uses TRBV7-2 with TRBJ1-3; D is uncertain. Per the germline V gene, CDR1 is SGHTA and CDR2 is FQGNSA. Trimming removed 1 base at V and 0 bases at J, with 10 bases between. There are 16 residues in the CDR3. The chain's CDR3 is CASSLGAMSSGNTIYF. CDR3 nucleotides: TGTGCCAGCAGCTTAGGGGCAATGAGCTCTGGAAACACCATATATTTT.

V gene TRBV19 combines with J gene TRBJ2-3, with D perhaps TRBD2 (6 bases). The CDR3 sequence is 13 residues long. Trimming pared 6 bases from V and 2 bases from J, leaving 9 bases between. Germline V gene sequence: CDR1 LNHDA, CDR2 SQIVND (reference sequence). The CDR3 DNA sequence: TGTGCCAGTAGCCTGGGACTCACAGATACGCAGTATTTT. Encoded protein: CASSLGLTDTQYF.

The chain combines TRBV18 with TRBJ1-5; D is possibly TRBD1 (5 bases). The CDR3 has 16 residues. Trimming took 3 bases from V and 2 from J, leaving 14 bases between them. The germline V gene encodes CDR1 KGHSH and CDR2 LQKENI. CDR3 sequence reads: CASSPGGEAGNQPQHF. CDR3 bases: TGTGCCAGCTCACCCGGGGGAGAAGCGGGCAATCAGCCCCAGCATTTT.

This clone was counted a few times. The CDR3, as DNA: TGTGCCAGCAGACGGTACAGTGAGAGCTCCTACGAGCAGTACTTC. Translated: CASRRYSESSYEQYF. This chain joins TRBV6-5 and TRBJ2-7, with D uncertain. Trimming cost V 6 bases and J 0 bases, with 15 bases left between them. This CDR3 region has 15 residues. The germline V gene encodes CDR1 MNHEY and CDR2 SVGAGI.

The rearrangement joins TRBV25-1 to TRBJ1-4; D is unclear. The CDR3 covers 12 residues. Trimming stripped 9 bases from V and 10 bases from J, with 15 bases between. From germline, CDR1 is MGHDK and CDR2 SYGVNS. The CDR3, as DNA: TGTGCCAGGATCTTGACCCGGGGAAAACTGTTTTTT. This codes for CARILTRGKLFF.

The chain has TRBV28 and TRBJ2-1; 9 bases map to TRBD1. With V trimmed by 4 bases and J by 12 bases, 4 bases remained unmatched. The CDR3 has 12 amino acids. The germline V gene encodes CDR1 MDHEN and CDR2 SYDVKM. CDR3 coding DNA: TGTGCCAGCAGTTCGGACAGGGGACGGCAGTTCTTC. Encoded protein: CASSSDRGRQFF.

The chain recombines TRBV19 with TRBJ1-3, with D maybe TRBD1 (5 bases). There are 14 residues in the CDR3. CDR1 LNHDA and CDR2 SQIVND come from the germline V gene (reference sequence). Trimming took off 2 bases at V and 2 bases at J, with 7 bases between the two ends. The CDR3 loop reads CASSISDTGNTIYF. Written as DNA, the CDR3 is TGTGCCAGTAGTATATCGGACACTGGAAACACCATATATTTT. Supplemented by reference TRBV19 and TRBJ1-3, the full variable domain reads DGGITQSPKYLFRKEGQNVTLSCEQNLNHDAMYWYRQDPGQGLRLIYYSQIVNDFQKGDIAEGYSVSREKKESFPLTVTSAQKNPTAFYLCASSISDTGNTIYFGEGSWLTVV.

J is TRBJ2-5 and V is TRBV7-2, with a tentative D call TRBD1 (5 bases). The germline CDR1 and CDR2 sequences are SGHTA and FQGNSA. V lost 8 bases to trimming and J lost 3 bases, with 16 bases between them. The CDR3 has 14 amino acids. The CDR3 DNA reads as TGTGCCAGCTTCCCCGACAGAGGAAAAGAGACCCAGTACTTC. Its translation: CASFPDRGKETQYF.

The chain carries TRBV29-1 and TRBJ1-6, with TRBD1 identical over 7 bases. The CDR3 has 14 residues. V shed 4 bases and J 7 bases; nucleotides not matched to a gene: 7. CDR1 SQVTM and CDR2 ANQGSEA come from the germline V gene. The CDR3 region has the DNA TGCAGCGTTGGGTCCGGGACAGAGAATTCACCCCTCCACTTT. Its protein is CSVGSGTENSPLHF.

This clone was seen repeatedly, ten times or more. The J gene is TRBJ1-1, the V gene TRBV25-1, with D tentatively TRBD1 (5 bases). This CDR3 is built from 14 residues. Germline V gene lookup returns CDR1 MGHDK and CDR2 SYGVNS. The V end lost 4 bases, the J end lost 1 base, and 10 bases lay between the germline ends. Here the CDR3 DNA reads TGTGCCAGCAGTGCTAGGGGCGGGAACACTGAAGCTTTCTTT. Translating gives CASSARGGNTEAFF.

The rearrangement joins TRBV25-1 to TRBJ2-7; TRBD2 is a possible D gene (7 bases). The CDR3 contains 14 residues. CDR1 is MGHDK and CDR2 is SYGVNS in the germline V gene. Trimming removed 10 bases from V and 3 bases from J, with 19 bases in between. This CDR3 reads CAIEGGEGGYEQYF. In DNA form, the CDR3 reads TGTGCCATCGAGGGGGGGGAAGGCGGCTACGAGCAGTACTTC.

The J gene is TRBJ2-2, the V gene TRBV28; D not resolved. Germline CDR1 reads MDHEN; CDR2 reads SYDVKM. V gave up 7 bases and J gave up 1 base, with 4 bases separating them. There are 12 residues in the CDR3. The CDR3: CASTGNTGELFF. The CDR3 DNA reads TGTGCCAGCACCGGGAACACCGGGGAGCTGTTTTTT.

V gene TRBV7-9 combines with J gene TRBJ2-7; 7 nucleotides align to TRBD2. Germline lookup yields CDR1 SEHNR and CDR2 FQNEAQ (reference sequence). The CDR3 loop spans 16 amino acids. V trimming: 5 bases; J trimming: 2 bases; junction bases outside the gene matches: 12. Here the CDR3 DNA reads TGTGCCAGCAGCAGCCCCAGCCGTGGGAGGGCCTACGAGCAGTACTTC. Protein: CASSSPSRGRAYEQYF.

This clone was observed a few times. This chain links TRBV6-1 with TRBJ1-5; possibly TRBD1 for D (5 bases). The CDR3 spans 15 residues. The ends were cut back, 2 bases at V and 5 bases at J, with 13 bases in the middle. CDR1 is MNHNS and CDR2 is SASEGT in the germline V gene. The CDR3, as DNA: TGTGCCAGCAGTGAATCTGGGGGGGTCGATCAGCCCCAGCATTTT. This gives the protein CASSESGGVDQPQHF.

The chain links TRBV6-6 to TRBJ1-2; TRBD1 matches at 8 bases. The germline CDR1 and CDR2 sequences are MNHNY and SVGAGI (reference sequence). V lost 0 bases to trimming and J lost 8 bases; unmatched junction nucleotides: 8. The CDR3 spans 15 residues. The CDR3 region is CASSYSNQGARGYTF. The DNA of the CDR3 is TGTGCCAGCAGTTACTCGAATCAGGGGGCGCGGGGCTACACCTTC.

This chain joins TRBV4-3 and TRBJ2-7, with 9 bases identical to TRBD1. After removal of 3 bases from V and 2 bases from J, the junction contained 5 bases not matched to a gene. The germline CDR1 and CDR2 sequences are LGHNA and YSLEER. CDR3 size: 15 residues. The CDR3 reads CASSQRNRGPYEQYF. The DNA of the CDR3 is TGCGCCAGCAGCCAGCGGAACAGGGGGCCCTACGAGCAGTACTTC.

The chain combines TRBV11-2 with TRBJ1-6, with TRBD1 as a possible D gene (5 bases). The CDR3 loop spans 15 amino acids. V lost 5 bases and J 6 bases, leaving 14 bases between the germline ends. Germline lookup yields CDR1 SGHAT and CDR2 FQNNGV. The CDR3 DNA is TGTGCCAGCAGCCAGGGCCCCGGCGGTAATTCACCCCTCCACTTT. Protein product: CASSQGPGGNSPLHF.

The V call is TRBV19, the J call TRBJ2-5; D may be TRBD2 (5 bases). The CDR3 is made up of 15 amino acids. From germline, CDR1 is LNHDA and CDR2 SQIVND (reference sequence). V lost 3 bases to trimming and J lost 5 bases, with 16 bases between them. CDR3 amino acids: CASSIARGPAETQYF. CDR3 in DNA: TGTGCCAGTAGTATTGCGAGAGGGCCCGCCGAGACCCAGTACTTC.

The genes are TRBV4-3 and TRBJ2-2, with 7 bases fitting TRBD1. J lost 4 bases, V lost 0 bases, and 2 bases had no gene match. Germline CDR1 is LGHNA and CDR2 is YSLEER. The CDR3 covers 15 residues. The CDR3 DNA sequence: TGCGCCAGCAGCCAAGAGGGACAGTCCACCGGGGAGCTGTTTTTT. It translates to CASSQEGQSTGELFF.

The CDR3 DNA is TGTGCCAGCAGCCGAGGGTCCGGGACAGTTTACGAGCAGTACTTC. Its protein is CASSRGSGTVYEQYF. This chain joins TRBV6-6 and TRBJ2-7; TRBD1 aligns across 7 bases. The CDR3 contains 15 residues. The J segment lost 4 bases and the V segment lost 6 bases, leaving 12 bases of the junction unmatched. In germline, CDR1 is MNHNY, CDR2 SVGAGI (reference sequence).

The chain employs TRBV28 and TRBJ2-2; 7 bases align to TRBD2. V was clipped by 3 bases and J by 5 bases; unmatched bases: 6. Per germline, CDR1 MDHEN and CDR2 SYDVKM. This CDR3 region has 15 residues. The CDR3 here is CASSLKLARTGELFF. CDR3 DNA sequence: TGTGCCAGCAGTTTGAAACTAGCGCGGACCGGGGAGCTGTTTTTT.

The rearrangement uses TRBV5-4 and TRBJ2-1; D gene unclear. V was trimmed by 1 base and J by 0 bases, leaving 11 bases between them. This CDR3 comprises 16 residues. Germline V lookup: CDR1 SGHNT, CDR2 YYREEE (reference sequence). The CDR3 protein is CASSLKRLFSYNEQFF. CDR3 nucleotides: TGTGCCAGCAGCTTGAAGCGTCTTTTCTCCTACAATGAGCAGTTCTTC.

This clone was detected a few times. This chain connects TRBV5-1 to TRBJ2-1, with 13 nucleotides matching TRBD2. Germline V gene data show CDR1 as SGHRS and CDR2 as YFSETQ. The CDR3 is made up of 17 amino acids. V was pared by 1 base and J by 2 bases, with 3 bases of the junction left unmatched. The CDR3 DNA follows: TGCGCCAGCAGCTTGACTAGCGGGGGGGCCACCTACAATGAGCAGTTCTTC. Translated: CASSLTSGGATYNEQFF.

The V call is TRBV7-2, the J call TRBJ1-5; D uncertain. CDR3 length equals 13 residues. The V end lost 3 bases, the J end lost 11 bases, and 14 bases lay between the germline ends. Germline values: CDR1 SGHTA, CDR2 FQGNSA. As DNA, the CDR3 is TGTGCCAGCAGCTTGGAGGGCTCCACGACCCAGCATTTT. As protein: CASSLEGSTTQHF.

This sequence joins TRBV23-1 and TRBJ2-5, with D maybe TRBD1 (5 bases). TRBV23-1 is marked as an open reading frame, function uncertain. Trimming left V 0 bases short and J 2 bases short, with 16 bases between. The CDR3 loop spans 17 amino acids. The CDR3 loop is CASSQSLFRTHQETQYF. In nucleotides, the CDR3 is TGCGCCAGCAGTCAATCCCTTTTTAGGACACATCAAGAGACCCAGTACTTC.

V gene TRBV5-4 combines with J gene TRBJ2-7, with TRBD1 matching 8 bases. CDR3 length: 15 amino acids. Germline CDR1 reads SGHNT; CDR2 reads YYREEE (reference sequence). Trimming cost V 4 bases and J 0 bases; bases outside gene matches: 6. In DNA form, the CDR3 reads TGTGCCAGCAGCGCGACCGGGACAGGCTCCTACGAGCAGTACTTC. As protein: CASSATGTGSYEQYF.

The chain couples TRBV4-1 to TRBJ1-1, with 8 bases lining up with TRBD1. This CDR3 has 18 residues. The germline gives CDR1 MGHRA, CDR2 YSYEKL. Trimming took 1 base from V and 1 from J; bases not matched to a gene: 11. CDR3: CASSQGGRGRPGNTEAFF. CDR3 nucleotide sequence: TGCGCCAGCAGCCAAGGGGGCAGGGGGCGGCCGGGGAACACTGAAGCTTTCTTT.

The chain carries TRBV27 and TRBJ1-6; D perhaps matches TRBD1 (6 bases). Trimming cost V 6 bases and J 10 bases, with 13 bases left between them. The CDR3 runs to 13 residues. CDR1 is MNHEY, CDR2 SMNVEV, per germline (reference sequence). The CDR3 DNA follows: TGTGCCAGCAGAACCGCAGGGGTCTCACCCCTCCACTTT. It encodes CASRTAGVSPLHF.

The chain joins TRBV4-2 to TRBJ2-1, with D tentatively TRBD2 (5 bases). V was cut by 1 base and J by 7 bases, with 11 bases left in between. CDR1 and CDR2 (germline): LGHNA, YNFKEQ. This CDR3 has 14 residues. CDR3 residues: CASSQGDEGNEQFF. CDR3 in DNA: TGTGCCAGCAGCCAAGGAGATGAGGGTAATGAGCAGTTCTTC.